A selection of T cell receptor beta chains follows, all from one sample in a study of T-cell reconstitution after alpha-beta-depleted transplantation in children. TCRdb re-analysed the PCR reads in MiXCR, keeping a single row per CDR3 protein. This sample has approximately 630,000 distinct CDR3 sequences, with 13% found just once. Sequences were derived from PBMCs, sampled before TCRalphabeta/CD19-depleted stem cell transplant. The receptors derive from a girl aged 2 to 9 with congenital amegakaryocytic thrombocytopenia, due to receive a stem cell transplant. The conserved cysteine and the conserved F or W are not part of the CDR3 here. The D gene is left open where the match is weak.

j_call d_call v_call cdr3_aa
TRBJ2-1 . TRBV6-2/TRBV6-3 ASSYLRGRTWNEQF
TRBJ2-3 TRBD1 TRBV6-1 ASGRDRGESHTQY
TRBJ2-3 . TRBV28 ATGGRGNTDTQY
TRBJ2-7 TRBD2 TRBV5-1 ASSLSTSGLSYEQY
TRBJ1-4 . TRBV5-1 ASSLGDTATNEKLF
TRBJ2-7 . TRBV20-1 SATDLHEQY
TRBJ2-1 TRBD1 TRBV5-1 ASNQGVAYNEQF
TRBJ2-7 . TRBV27 ASRGPGLFSSYEQY
TRBJ1-5 TRBD1 TRBV28 ASSLRDRGYQPQH
TRBJ2-5 . TRBV12-3/TRBV12-4 ASSFRFSEAQY
TRBJ2-3 TRBD2 TRBV28 ASSPGGSDRDTQY
TRBJ2-1 . TRBV25-1 ATHQGNEQF
TRBJ2-5 TRBD2 TRBV4-2 ASSQASGSSEETQY
TRBJ2-1 TRBD2 TRBV4-2 ASSPQLSGRALVISYNEQF
TRBJ2-2 . TRBV4-1 ASRHPPSATGELF
TRBJ2-5 . TRBV20-1 SASAGQRQETQY
TRBJ2-5 . TRBV7-2 ASSLVPGEVGTQY
TRBJ2-7 . TRBV7-8 ASSLAGFDWDEQY
TRBJ2-3 TRBD2 TRBV3-1 ASSQDGGSMTDTQY
TRBJ2-1 . TRBV20-1 SAPRDLYSYNEQF
TRBJ2-7 . TRBV20-1 SADPIERGAANEQY
TRBJ1-1 . TRBV4-1 ASSQGRMNTEAF
TRBJ1-4 . TRBV5-1 ASSLGSNEKLF
TRBJ2-5 . TRBV29-1 SVRRPGVVQETQY
TRBJ1-6 . TRBV5-1 ASSLREGHSPLH
TRBJ2-7 . TRBV11-2 ASSLLRGFLYEQY
TRBJ2-1 TRBD2 TRBV7-9 ASSHEPIAGVDNEQF
TRBJ2-2 TRBD2 TRBV30 AFDLAGNAGELF
TRBJ2-1 TRBD2 TRBV7-9 ASSLTSGIDVNEQF